The present T cell receptor (beta chain) was sequenced within a study of beta chain features in type 1 diabetes (dated by TCRdb to 2016 to 2019). For the wider study: Patients and healthy donors did not differ in mean age, gender distribution, total cell number or subset yield. A total of 107,917,701 sorted cells were examined across all samples, and a strong correlation was observed between cell number per subset and RNA yield. The study compared TCRB repertoires of sorted circulating CD4+ T cell subsets between recently diagnosed type 1 diabetes patients and matched healthy donors. Regulatory and stem cell-like memory subsets were isolated from only 8 patients and about eight healthy donors, whereas naive and central memory subsets came from all 28 donors. Results the study describes overall, beyond this receptor: The naive, central memory and regulatory TCRB repertoires appeared to resemble one another more closely among patients than among healthy donors. At VDJ recombination sites, type 1 diabetes patients had fewer insertions and more deleted nucleotides, which implies abnormalities in thymic rearrangement. A moderate but significant shortening of TCRB CDR3 length was observed in type 1 diabetes patients in all four CD4+ subsets. PCR may preferentially amplify shorter templates, but because patient and control samples were amplified and corrected together, any resulting skew would affect both groups equally. Only small numbers of individuals were included in the HLA sub-analyses, which left unresolved whether HLA type had any influence on TCRB rearrangement. Because cDNA was sequenced instead of genomic DNA, activated cells with high expression could be over-represented, although the groups did not differ in activation or CD3 levels.

The High Capacity cDNA Reverse Transcription Kit was used to reverse transcribe all of the isolated RNA, meaning that expressed TCRB transcripts were what got sequenced. Naive, central memory and regulatory T cell samples underwent deep immunoSEQ sequencing, averaging around 4 million total reads per sample. Sorted cells were lysed in RLT buffer and RNA was extracted with DNase-treated RNeasy Micro or Mini kits, depending on cell number. Each cell subset was processed separately to prevent cross-contamination, with patient and healthy donor samples processed together. TCRB sequences were amplified from cDNA with the immunoSEQ multiplex PCR, producing 87-bp fragments spanning the CDR3 region. The amplicons were sequenced using the Illumina HiSeq platform. The published analysis was carried out like this. Synthetic template baselines were used to correct PCR bias computationally, reads within Hamming distance 2 were collapsed, and singletons that could not be merged were discarded. Reads were aligned against IMGT so that V, D and J genes, CDR3 length and insertions or deletions at six rearrangement sites could be assigned. Clonotype counts were normalized to sorted cell number within each subset before computing true diversity and Gini coefficients with the tcR R package. The overlap coefficient, calculated on TCRB nucleotide sequences, was used to quantify repertoire sharing. Out-of-frame TCRB sequences from naive cells were analyzed as a proxy for the pre-selection repertoire. Drawn from immuneACCESS, this table holds only the in-frame rearrangements with V and J called that TCRdb kept. Clones are partly lost; checked studies trace under half to an unresolved V gene and leave the rest unexplained. For V, J and clone size, that table is used; D and trimming come from the DNA. This sample has nearly 700,000 clones in its table, and roughly 13% of those were observed once. The ten largest clones capture roughly 0.022% of the sample.

Each donor gave one peripheral blood draw, averaging roughly 120 mL, which was collected into heparinised tubes. A BD FACSAria II and a panel including CD45RO, CCR7, CD25, CD127, CD95 and CD27 were used to sort naive, central memory, regulatory and stem cell-like memory CD4+ T cells. Purity was above 98% for every sorted population. PBMCs were separated immediately by Lymphoprep density gradient centrifugation and were stained directly, without being cultured. Samples were stained and sorted in pairs, with one healthy donor and one patient per experiment, so that batch effects were minimized. In this sample, this clone turned up a few times. Its antigen remains undetermined. No base quality information exists; no much larger clone differs at one position. The sequencing sample was made of naive CD4+ T cells from blood. The cell subset or site label, as the study defines it: true naive CD4+ T cells. The clonotype comes from a man younger than 35 with type 1 diabetes.

The CDR3 region reads CASSHSWGAKGEQFF. The bases read TGTGCCAGCAGTCATTCTTGGGGGGCTAAGGGTGAGCAGTTCTTC. Recombination linked TRBV25-1 to TRBJ2-1; the D gene assignment is perhaps TRBD1 or TRBD2, with each matching 6 bases. The CDR1 and CDR2 encoded by the germline V gene are MGHDK and SYGVNS. Deletion took 5 bases off V and 9 bases off J, with a span of 20 bases between the germline ends. From the cysteine up to the phenylalanine, the CDR3 has a length of 15 residues. This entry keeps only the CDR3 DNA: 45 bases, framed from base 1.